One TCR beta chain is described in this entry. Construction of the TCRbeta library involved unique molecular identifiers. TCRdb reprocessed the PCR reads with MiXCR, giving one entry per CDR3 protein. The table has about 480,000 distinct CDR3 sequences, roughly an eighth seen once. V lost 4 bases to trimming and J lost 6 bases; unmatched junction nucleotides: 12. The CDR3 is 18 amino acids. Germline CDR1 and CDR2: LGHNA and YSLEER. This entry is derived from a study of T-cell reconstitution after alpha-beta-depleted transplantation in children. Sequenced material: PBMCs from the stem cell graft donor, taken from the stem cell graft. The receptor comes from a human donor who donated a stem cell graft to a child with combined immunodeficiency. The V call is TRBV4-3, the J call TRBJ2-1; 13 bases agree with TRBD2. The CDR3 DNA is TGCGCCAGCAGCCCAGGGTCCGACGGGACTAGCGGGGTCAATGAGCAGTTCTTC. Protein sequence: CASSPGSDGTSGVNEQFF.